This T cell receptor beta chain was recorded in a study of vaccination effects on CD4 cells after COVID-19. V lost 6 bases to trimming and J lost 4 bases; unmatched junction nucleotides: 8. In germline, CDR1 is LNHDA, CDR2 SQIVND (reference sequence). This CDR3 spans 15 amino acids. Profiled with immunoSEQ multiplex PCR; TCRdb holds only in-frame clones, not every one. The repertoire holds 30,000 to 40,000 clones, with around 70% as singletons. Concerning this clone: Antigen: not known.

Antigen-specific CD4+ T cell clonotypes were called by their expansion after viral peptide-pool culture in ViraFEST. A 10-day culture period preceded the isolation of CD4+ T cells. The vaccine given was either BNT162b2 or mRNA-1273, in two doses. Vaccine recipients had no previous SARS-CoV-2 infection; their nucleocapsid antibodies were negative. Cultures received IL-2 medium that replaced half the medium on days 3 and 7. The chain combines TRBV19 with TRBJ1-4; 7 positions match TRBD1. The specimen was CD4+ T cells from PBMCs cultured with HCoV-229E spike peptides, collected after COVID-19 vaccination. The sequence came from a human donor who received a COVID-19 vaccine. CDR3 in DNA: TGTGCCAGTAGCCCGGGACAGACTTTTAATGAAAAACTGTTTTTT. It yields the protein CASSPGQTFNEKLFF.